This entry is about one TCR beta chain. It lacks a known antigen. The record has no base qualities; no much larger clone is one base away. The data were taken from a study of blood T cell repertoires in COVID-19 (dated by TCRdb to 2018 to 2020). Study-wide context: Samples covering the acute and convalescent phases of COVID-19 were provided by collaborators in the United States, Italy and Spain. Samples were obtained from the ongoing ImmuneRACE study (first 160 participants) and from 1,254 subjects provided by 6 global collaborators. The repertoires were made available in a free public database intended to serve as a resource for research on the immune response to SARS-CoV-2. Nearly every sample came with metadata listing a de-identified subject ID, COVID-19 status, age in years and sex. Where available, HLA class I and class II types were taken from metadata supplied by the sample provider and were not determined by assay-based typing. Deeply sampled blood TCRbeta repertoires from subjects exposed to, actively infected with, or recovered from COVID-19 were included in the dataset. The material from the prospective study consisted of cDNA or gDNA derived from T cells, B-cell-depleted T cells, or PBMCs.

In the prospective study, participants were about 18 to 95 years old, resided in under 30 geographic areas of the United States, and were enrolled through a virtual design. Cohort assignment in the prospective study relied on participant-reported clinical history from a screening survey and a study questionnaire. Each participant in the prospective study had whole blood, serum and a nasopharyngeal or oropharyngeal swab collected by mobile phlebotomists. Additional blood draws and questionnaires over an approximately two-month period could optionally be provided by prospective study participants. Prospective study blood samples were shipped either frozen or at room temperature before DNA extraction. TCRbeta CDR3 regions were amplified from genomic DNA by means of the immunoSEQ Assay, a bias-controlled multiplex PCR. The original pipeline was this. The number of nucleated cells in each sample was estimated from the amplification of reference gene primers within the assay. To quantify the absolute abundance of each unique TCRbeta CDR3 rearrangement, sequence reads were collapsed and filtered. For each sample, productive Simpson clonality was calculated by taking the square root of Simpson's diversity index across productive rearrangements. The source is immuneACCESS, and TCRdb retained only in-frame sequences with V and J called. Part of the clones is not carried over; for the studies checked, unresolved V genes explain less than half of this, and the remainder is unexplained. That table supplies the V and J calls and clone size; D and trimming were determined from the DNA. The sample includes 200,000 to 250,000 clones, with roughly 88% observed a single time. The biggest ten clones account for about 4% of the sample.

The investigation overall reported the following: How much clinical and demographic metadata was included differed by source and by participant, and the metadata was provided uncurated.

The CDR3 contains 15 residues, cysteine and phenylalanine counted. Only CDR3 DNA is held: 45 bases, read in frame from base 1. Trimming costs V 3 bases and J 6 bases, and their ends lie 15 bases apart. Taken from the germline V gene (reference sequence), the CDR1 and CDR2 loops are LNHNV and YYDKDF. Recombination joined TRBV15 with TRBJ2-1; TRBD1 is a weak D gene call, 6 bases matching. The sample taken for sequencing was PBMCs or T cells enriched from blood (not recorded which). This receptor was identified in a woman aged 35 to 49 with acute COVID-19. This receptor has the CDR3 CATSSGGQPGNEQFF. The nucleotide sequence reads TGTGCCACCAGCAGTGGGGGCCAACCGGGCAATGAGCAGTTCTTC.